This T cell receptor (beta chain) was identified in a study of cytomegalovirus exposure and HLA in healthy donors. Study summary: HLA-typed donors were the source of roughly 85 million unique TCRs held in an early data release.

In regard to this clone: Its antigen is not identified. The sample holds other DNA sequences that translate to the same CDR3.

PCR amplification relied on 60 Vbeta primers (plus 13 Jbeta primers). Only in-frame clones appear in the TCRdb table, and some are missing; sequencing was by immunoSEQ multiplex PCR. The profile covers 150,000 to 200,000 clones, with around 82% appearing a single time and approximately 2% taken by the ten largest. The CDR3 covers 14 residues. V gave up 7 bases and J gave up 5 bases; unmatched junction bases: 10. The germline V gene has CDR1 MNHEY and CDR2 SMNVEV (reference sequence). Study-level points and caveats: The authors reported that TCR beta sequences could predict HLA-A and HLA-B alleles. These predictions were accurate for most subjects in the first cohort. More clonal expansion characterized HLA-associated TCR beta chains than equally common others in a later analysis. A reported reduction in N-insertions relative to the approximately 670-donor mean was seen in an Asian-associated ancestry cluster in a later analysis.

The chain employs TRBV27 and TRBJ2-7; 8 positions match TRBD1. The origin of this receptor is a man aged 18-30 years in good health and CMV-seronegative. The sequencing input was PBMCs. In DNA, the CDR3 is TGTGCCAGCACCTGGGGGCAGGGGGCGAACGAGCAGTACTTC. It translates to CASTWGQGANEQYF.